These 27 T cell receptor beta chains originate from one sample sequenced in a study of T cell responses to AZD1222 COVID-19 vaccine. Profiling relied on immunoSEQ multiplex PCR, and the TCRdb table lists in-frame clones only, not all of them. Here the sample spans over 130,000 clones, 80% to 95% being singletons. The sequencing here drew on peripheral blood, taken 28 days after the second AZD1222 dose. The receptor set was obtained from an adult who received the AZD1222 COVID-19 vaccine.

This clone was recorded a few times. The J gene is TRBJ1-2, the V gene TRBV5-1; 8 bases agree with TRBD1. This CDR3 comprises 13 residues. Trimming removed 0 bases from V and 7 bases from J; junction bases left unmatched: 2. Per germline, CDR1 SGHRS and CDR2 YFSETQ. The CDR3: CASSLDGQGGYTF. The DNA for the CDR3 is TGCGCCAGCAGCTTGGACGGACAGGGTGGCTACACCTTC. Using reference TRBV5-1 and TRBJ1-2 for the parts outside the CDR3, the full variable domain is KAGVTQTPRYLIKTRGQQVTLSCSPISGHRSVSWYQQTPGQGLQFLFEYFSETQRNKGNFPGRFSGRQFSNSRSEMNVSTLELGDSALYLCASSLDGQGGYTFGSGTRLTVV.

The rearrangement links TRBV12-3 or TRBV12-4 to TRBJ1-1; no reliable D call. V shed 6 bases and J shed 5 bases, with 13 bases lying between them. This CDR3 has 13 residues. The CDR3 DNA is TGTGCCAGCAGAACAGTAGGTAGGACTGAAGCTTTCTTT. It translates to CASRTVGRTEAFF.

The chain employs TRBV28 and TRBJ1-2; D perhaps matches TRBD1 (6 bases). Trimming cost V 6 bases and J 5 bases, with 13 bases left between them. There are 13 residues in the CDR3. Per the germline V gene, CDR1 is MDHEN and CDR2 is SYDVKM. Here the CDR3 DNA reads TGTGCCAGCAGGCCCCCGGGGGCGTATGGCTACACCTTC. Its protein is CASRPPGAYGYTF.

The chain is built from TRBV6-6 and TRBJ2-6, with D perhaps TRBD1 or TRBD2 (5 bases each). Germline CDR1 reads MNHNY; CDR2 reads SVGAGI (reference sequence). This CDR3 spans 15 amino acids. The V end was cut by 4 bases, the J end by 2 bases, with 9 bases between. Here the CDR3 DNA reads TGTGCCAGCAGTTTTCAGGGAGCTGGGGCCAACGTCCTGACTTTC. The encoded protein is CASSFQGAGANVLTF.

The V gene is TRBV12-3 or TRBV12-4, the J gene TRBJ2-7; D might be TRBD1 or TRBD2, each matching 5 bases. CDR3 length: 12 amino acids. Trimming removed 3 bases at V and 9 bases at J, with 12 bases between. The CDR3 bases are TGTGCCAGCAGTTTGGGGACGCTCGGGCAGTACTTC. This translates into CASSLGTLGQYF.

The chain uses TRBV2 and TRBJ1-2; a weak D match, TRBD1 (5 bases). Trimming shortened V by 1 base and J by 4 bases, and 10 bases separated the two germline ends. Per germline, CDR1 SNHLY and CDR2 FYNNEI. The CDR3 covers 14 residues. In DNA form, the CDR3 reads TGTGCCAGCAGTGAAGGGGCAGGGCTCTATGGCTACACCTTC. Residues: CASSEGAGLYGYTF.

The V call is TRBV7-9, the J call TRBJ1-4; 7 bases line up with TRBD1. The CDR3 runs to 15 residues. Per germline, CDR1 SEHNR and CDR2 FQNEAQ (reference sequence). V dropped 4 bases and J dropped 5; count of bases not matched to a gene: 7. The CDR3 DNA sequence: TGTGCCAGCAGCTCCTCCGGGACAGAAAATGAAAAACTGTTTTTT. Translating gives CASSSSGTENEKLFF.

The genes are TRBV11-3 and TRBJ2-3; TRBD2 matches 12 bases. Per the germline V gene, CDR1 is SGHNT and CDR2 is YENEEA. J lost 3 bases, V lost 5 bases, and 6 bases had no gene match. The CDR3 contains 16 residues. For the CDR3, the DNA is TGTGCCAGCAGCCTCCTAGCGGGAGGGCCAACAGATACGCAGTATTTT. Residues: CASSLLAGGPTDTQYF.

The chain joins TRBV30 to TRBJ1-2; 7 nucleotides agree with TRBD1. Germline values: CDR1 GTSNPN, CDR2 SVGIG (reference sequence). There are 11 residues in the CDR3. V lost 5 bases and J lost 7; bases outside the gene matches: 4. CDR3 DNA: TGTGCCTGGGGTACAGGGGTTGGCTACACCTTC. It is translated as CAWGTGVGYTF.

The chain carries TRBV4-3 and TRBJ1-1, with TRBD1 as a possible D gene (5 bases). Deletions cut 1 base from V and 3 bases from J, with 15 bases between. CDR1 LGHNA and CDR2 YSLEER come from the germline V gene. The CDR3 extends over 16 amino acids. The chain's CDR3 is CASSQGTGGSDTEAFF. The CDR3, as DNA: TGCGCCAGCAGCCAAGGAACGGGGGGGTCGGACACTGAAGCTTTCTTT.

The rearrangement uses TRBV18 and TRBJ2-3; unclear D gene. CDR1 is KGHSH and CDR2 is LQKENI in the germline V gene. This CDR3 comprises 12 residues. The V end lost 3 bases, the J end lost 0 bases, and 1 base lay between the germline ends. This CDR3 reads CASSPSTDTQYF. The CDR3 region has the DNA TGTGCCAGCTCACCTAGCACAGATACGCAGTATTTT.

In nucleotides, the CDR3 is TGTGCCAGCAGCCGACGCGGGACATTTGGGGCCAACGTCCTGACTTTC. This encodes CASSRRGTFGANVLTF. J is TRBJ2-6 and V is TRBV3-1 (or the pseudogene TRBV3-2), with D tentatively TRBD1 or TRBD2 (6 bases each). V was pared by 4 bases and J by 3 bases, with 13 bases between. The V gene's germline CDR1 is LGHDT and CDR2 YNNKEL (reference sequence). The CDR3 consists of 16 residues.

The CDR3 nucleotides read TGTGCCAGCAGTGACGCCTTTGAAGGCTACACCTTC. Protein: CASSDAFEGYTF. The V gene is TRBV12-3 or TRBV12-4, the J gene TRBJ1-2; D is uncertain. V was shortened by 5 bases and J by 8 bases, with 12 bases between the two germline ends. The CDR3 spans 12 residues.

The chain uses TRBV27 and TRBJ1-2, with a tentative D call TRBD1 (5 bases). This CDR3 region has 13 residues. Trimming stripped 8 bases from V and 8 bases from J, with 18 bases between. The germline V gene encodes CDR1 MNHEY and CDR2 SMNVEV (reference sequence). The CDR3 nucleotides read TGTGCCAGCCGCCCATTGGGGGAAGGAGGCTACACCTTC. Amino acid sequence: CASRPLGEGGYTF.

The gene calls are TRBV14 and TRBJ2-1; 8 bases align to TRBD2. Germline trimming cut 7 bases from V and 11 bases from J; bases unmatched to any gene: 13. Looked up from germline, CDR1 is SGHDN and CDR2 is FVKESK. The CDR3 length is 14 residues. CDR3 DNA: TGTGCCAGCAAAGAGGTTAGCGGGACGGGCAAGCAGTTCTTC. This codes for CASKEVSGTGKQFF.

This chain links TRBV4-1 with TRBJ2-6; 7 bases agree with TRBD2. Germline values: CDR1 MGHRA, CDR2 YSYEKL. The CDR3 runs 20 residues. V dropped 1 base and J dropped 0; count of bases not matched to a gene: 12. The CDR3: CASSQVPSSGDTSGANVLTF. Here the CDR3 DNA reads TGCGCCAGCAGCCAAGTGCCGTCCAGCGGGGATACCTCTGGGGCCAACGTCCTGACTTTC.

The rearrangement uses TRBV28 and TRBJ1-2; 7 nucleotides match TRBD1. V was clipped by 6 bases and J by 4 bases; unmatched bases: 14. The germline V gene encodes CDR1 MDHEN and CDR2 SYDVKM. The CDR3 totals 16 residues. The CDR3 region is CASSLGPGGGGYGYTF. CDR3 bases: TGTGCCAGCAGCCTAGGTCCAGGGGGAGGCGGCTATGGCTACACCTTC.

This chain joins TRBV24-1 and TRBJ2-3, with D possibly matching TRBD2 (6 bases). Trimming removed 9 bases at V and 3 bases at J, with 18 bases between. The length of the CDR3 is 15 residues. The germline CDR1 and CDR2 sequences are KGHDR and SFDVKD. The CDR3: CATRGSLGGTDTQYF. The CDR3 DNA reads as TGTGCCACCCGGGGGTCACTAGGAGGGACAGATACGCAGTATTTT.

This clone was detected a few times. The V gene is TRBV24-1, the J gene TRBJ2-7; D gene ambiguous. V lost 4 bases and J lost 4, with 4 bases in between. Germline CDR1 KGHDR, CDR2 SFDVKD. CDR3 length equals 11 residues. The CDR3 DNA follows: TGTGCCACCAGTGAAAGGTACGAGCAGTACTTC. Its translation is CATSERYEQYF.

The chain carries TRBV19 and TRBJ2-5; 8 bases agree with TRBD2. Germline-derived CDR1 and CDR2 are LNHDA and SQIVND (reference sequence). The CDR3 consists of 15 residues. J gave up 1 base and V 9 bases, and 10 bases lay outside the gene matches. The CDR3 bases are TGTGCCAGCCGGGGGGGTCTAGCGGGCCAAGAGACCCAGTACTTC. It encodes CASRGGLAGQETQYF.

The CDR3 sequence: CASSLVRGQGTDTQYF. The CDR3 coding sequence is TGTGCCAGCAGCTTGGTCCGAGGACAGGGCACAGATACGCAGTATTTT. The chain joins TRBV5-4 to TRBJ2-3, with TRBD1 identical over 7 bases. The CDR3 totals 16 residues. V shed 0 bases, J shed 1 base, and the junction held 5 bases outside the gene matches. CDR1 is SGHNT, CDR2 YYREEE, per germline (reference sequence). Together with reference TRBV5-4 and TRBJ2-3, the CDR3 gives the full variable domain: ETGVTQSPTHLIKTRGQQVTLRCSSQSGHNTVSWYQQALGQGPQFIFQYYREEENGRGNFPPRFSGLQFPNYSSELNVNALELDDSALYLCASSLVRGQGTDTQYFGPGTRLTVL.

With regard to this clone: Distinct nucleotide sequences in the sample also encode this CDR3. The V call is TRBV5-1, the J call TRBJ2-5; possible D gene TRBD1, 6 bases. Germline assignment: CDR1 SGHRS and CDR2 YFSETQ. The CDR3 is 14 residues long. V gave up 0 bases and J gave up 4 bases, with 10 bases separating them. The CDR3 DNA is TGCGCCAGCAGCTTGGGGCAGGGGAGAGAGACCCAGTACTTC. This codes for CASSLGQGRETQYF.

The chain joins TRBV28 to TRBJ2-7; the D is unclear. This CDR3 spans 14 amino acids. V dropped 2 bases and J dropped 2 bases, with 10 bases sitting between them. Looked up from germline, CDR1 is MDHEN and CDR2 is SYDVKM. For the CDR3, the DNA is TGTGCCAGCAGTTTACAGGCGGTTCCCTACGAGCAGTACTTC. Amino acid sequence: CASSLQAVPYEQYF.

The genes are TRBV18 and TRBJ2-3; 8 nucleotides line up with TRBD2. The length of the CDR3 is 16 residues. Germline V gene data show CDR1 as KGHSH and CDR2 as LQKENI. After removal of 6 bases from V and 2 bases from J, the junction contained 10 bases not matched to a gene. CDR3: CASSWTSPTLTDTQYF. Here the CDR3 DNA reads TGTGCCAGCTCCTGGACTAGCCCAACCCTCACAGATACGCAGTATTTT.

This clone was observed a single time. The chain employs TRBV7-2 and TRBJ1-2; no reliable D call. CDR1 is SGHTA, CDR2 FQGNSA, per germline. V gave up 4 bases and J gave up 0 bases, with 12 bases separating them. The CDR3 is made up of 15 amino acids. In DNA, the CDR3 is TGTGCCAGCAGCTCCCCCGGCGGAGCTAACTATGGCTACACCTTC. It yields the protein CASSSPGGANYGYTF.

The chain recombines TRBV7-3 with TRBJ2-1, with unresolved D. The CDR3 has 16 amino acids. Germline V lookup: CDR1 SGHTA, CDR2 FQGTGA. V lost 5 bases and J lost 0, with 14 bases in between. The chain's CDR3 is CASSQSGASSYNEQFF. CDR3 nucleotides: TGTGCCAGCAGCCAGTCAGGCGCCAGCTCCTACAATGAGCAGTTCTTC.

The chain joins TRBV7-2 to TRBJ2-5; D is undetermined. The end of the DNA fits TRBJ2-7 better, so the J call may be wrong. CDR3 length equals 15 residues. Germline V gene data show CDR1 as SGHTA and CDR2 as FQGNSA. The CDR3 region is CASSLVGSSTYEQYF. CDR3 sequence (DNA): TGTGCCAGCAGCTTAGTAGGCAGCTCGACCTACGAGCAGTACTTC.